This T cell receptor beta chain appears in the sequencing data of a study of blood T cell repertoires in COVID-19. The protocol was immunoSEQ multiplex PCR, while the TCRdb copy is restricted to in-frame clones and leaves out a portion. The repertoire holds some 90,000 clones, with 86% as singletons. Germline CDR1 and CDR2: MDHEN and SYDVKM. The CDR3 is 15 amino acids. V trimming: 10 bases; J trimming: 9 bases; junction bases outside the gene matches: 13. The rearrangement joins TRBV28 to TRBJ1-6; 9 nucleotides agree with TRBD1. This sequence originates from a man older than 75 with active or convalescent COVID-19. The source material was peripheral blood. The chain's CDR3 is CATSALGQGPSPLHF. The CDR3 DNA is TGTGCCACCTCCGCCCTGGGACAGGGACCTTCACCCCTCCACTTT.